The next 5 T cell receptor beta chains were all read from a single sample in a study of intratumoral heterogeneity in liver cancer. Libraries were prepared by immunoSEQ multiplex PCR; TCRdb keeps only in-frame clonotypes and omits some of them. In the table there are 20,000 or so clones, approximately 73% of which are singletons. The sequences come from tumor-adjacent normal tissue, collected before any cancer treatment. Every receptor here comes from a woman aged 65 to 85 with hepatocellular carcinoma.

This chain uses TRBV6-5 with TRBJ1-2; TRBD1 matches 9 bases. Germline V gives CDR1 MNHEY, CDR2 SVGAGI. With 5 bases clipped from V and 7 bases from J, the junction kept 5 bases outside the gene matches. The CDR3 extends over 13 amino acids. The CDR3 is CASSQNRGPGYTF. Here the CDR3 DNA reads TGTGCCAGCAGTCAAAACAGGGGGCCTGGCTACACCTTC.

This clone was observed once. The chain couples TRBV5-4 to TRBJ1-2, with D unresolved. The V end lost 0 bases, the J end lost 7 bases, and 13 bases lay between the germline ends. The CDR3 runs to 14 residues. From germline, CDR1 is SGHNT and CDR2 YYREEE (reference sequence). The CDR3: CASSLAVRGAGYTF. As DNA, the CDR3 is TGTGCCAGCAGCTTGGCCGTGCGGGGTGCTGGCTACACCTTC.

By sample fraction, this clone is medium-sized. This chain uses TRBV2 with TRBJ2-2, with 8 bases matching TRBD2. This CDR3 region has 19 residues. The J segment lost 2 bases and the V segment lost 3 bases, leaving 14 bases of the junction unmatched. Germline V gives CDR1 SNHLY, CDR2 FYNNEI. CDR3 DNA sequence: TGTGCCAGCAGTGATCGGGGCTCCCCGGGACTAGAAAACACCGGGGAGCTGTTTTTT. This codes for CASSDRGSPGLENTGELFF.

CDR3 nucleotides: TGTGCCAGCAGTCCTATTACAGGAACTGGAAACACCATATATTTT. This codes for CASSPITGTGNTIYF. J is TRBJ1-3 and V is TRBV6-5, with D possibly being TRBD1 (5 bases). The CDR3 runs to 15 residues. The germline CDR1 and CDR2 sequences are MNHEY and SVGAGI. Trimming left V 5 bases short and J 2 bases short, with 13 bases between.

This chain joins TRBV6-5 and TRBJ2-7; 10 nucleotides match TRBD2. Germline CDR1 MNHEY, CDR2 SVGAGI. V was pared by 6 bases and J by 4 bases, with 6 bases of the junction left unmatched. The length of the CDR3 is 14 residues. The chain's CDR3 is CASSVAGGQYEQYF. The CDR3 nucleotides read TGTGCCAGCAGCGTAGCGGGAGGCCAGTACGAGCAGTACTTC.